These 29 T cell receptor beta chains came from one sample sequenced in a study of blood T cell repertoires in COVID-19. Sequenced by immunoSEQ multiplex PCR; TCRdb stores in-frame clones only, minus some. The profile covers about 220,000 clones, with just over 85% appearing a single time and less than 4.5% taken by the ten largest. Sequenced input: PBMCs or T cells enriched from blood (not recorded which). The source is a woman between 40 and 50 years old with acute COVID-19.

This clone showed up just a few times. This chain links TRBV5-8 with TRBJ1-5; D is unresolved. V gave up 1 base and J gave up 0 bases, with 8 bases separating them. Germline CDR1 and CDR2: SGHTS and YDEGEE. The CDR3 is 15 amino acids. The CDR3 protein is CASSLQKHSNQPQHF. The CDR3 DNA is TGTGCCAGCAGCTTGCAAAAGCATAGCAATCAGCCCCAGCATTTT.

This sequence joins TRBV5-5 and TRBJ1-4; 7 nucleotides line up with TRBD1. The CDR3 extends over 14 amino acids. The junction had 6 bases not matched to a gene; V was cut back by 5 bases and J by 5 bases. CDR1 is SGHKS and CDR2 is YYEKEE in the germline V gene (reference sequence). In DNA, the CDR3 is TGTGCCAGCAGTACGACAGGGCTCAATGAAAAACTGTTTTTT. It specifies CASSTTGLNEKLFF.

The V and J genes are TRBV5-1 and TRBJ1-4; TRBD1 is a possible D gene (6 bases). There are 16 residues in the CDR3. Germline V gene lookup returns CDR1 SGHRS and CDR2 YFSETQ. V lost 4 bases and J lost 4, with 17 bases in between. CDR3 coding DNA: TGCGCCAGCAGCCATGGACAGTACCTTGATAATGAAAAACTGTTTTTT. Amino acids: CASSHGQYLDNEKLFF.

The gene calls are TRBV27 and TRBJ1-2, with 8 bases matching TRBD1. Germline CDR1 is MNHEY and CDR2 is SMNVEV (reference sequence). The V gene end was trimmed by 4 bases and the J gene end by 8 bases; junction bases not matched to a gene: 0. This CDR3 spans 11 amino acids. The CDR3 coding sequence is TGTGCCAGCAGTTCAGGGGGCGGCTACACCTTC. This translates into CASSSGGGYTF.

The chain recombines TRBV7-2 with TRBJ1-1; maybe TRBD1 (5 bases). V lost 3 bases to trimming and J lost 11 bases, with 16 bases between them. This CDR3 is built from 13 residues. Germline V lookup: CDR1 SGHTA, CDR2 FQGNSA. DNA of the CDR3: TGTGCCAGCAGCTTTAAACCGGGACTCGACGCTTTCTTT. Protein: CASSFKPGLDAFF.

Remarks on this clone: The same CDR3 can be traced to other DNA sequences in this sample. The chain couples TRBV5-4 to TRBJ1-2; the match to TRBD1 covers 8 bases. Looked up from germline, CDR1 is SGHNT and CDR2 is YYREEE (reference sequence). J lost 4 bases, V lost 4 bases, and 6 bases had no gene match. This CDR3 contains 14 residues. The CDR3 nucleotides read TGTGCCAGCAGCCCGGGACAGGAGACCTATGGCTACACCTTC. Translation: CASSPGQETYGYTF.

The chain combines TRBV6-5 with TRBJ1-1, with D tentatively TRBD1 (5 bases). This CDR3 region has 11 residues. Germline assignment: CDR1 MNHEY and CDR2 SVGAGI. Deletions cut 4 bases from V and 9 bases from J, with 9 bases between. CDR3 DNA sequence: TGTGCCAGCAGTTGGCGGGACCAAGCTTTCTTT. This codes for CASSWRDQAFF.

The chain combines TRBV6-5 with TRBJ1-1; the match to TRBD1 covers 9 bases. Trimming at V came to 1 base and at J to 11 bases, leaving 5 bases not matched to a gene. This CDR3 has 13 amino acids. The germline V gene has CDR1 MNHEY and CDR2 SVGAGI. The CDR3 is CASSYLDRGLAFF. The CDR3 coding sequence is TGTGCCAGCAGTTACTTGGACAGGGGACTCGCTTTCTTT.

The CDR3 spells CSVTPPGQGFTGELFF. In DNA form, the CDR3 reads TGCAGCGTCACACCACCGGGACAGGGGTTCACCGGGGAGCTGTTTTTT. The chain employs TRBV29-1 and TRBJ2-2, with 10 bases matching TRBD1. Germline-derived CDR1 and CDR2 are SQVTM and ANQGSEA. This CDR3 contains 16 residues. Trimming removed 6 bases from V and 4 bases from J; junction bases left unmatched: 11.

The rearrangement joins TRBV14 to TRBJ1-6, with TRBD1 matching over 7 bases. There are 16 residues in the CDR3. The germline V gene encodes CDR1 SGHDN and CDR2 FVKESK. J lost 6 bases, V lost 1 base, and 6 bases had no gene match. The chain's CDR3 is CASSQVRGRGNSPLHF. The CDR3 bases are TGTGCCAGCAGCCAAGTGAGGGGGCGGGGTAATTCACCCCTCCACTTT.

The gene calls are TRBV2 and TRBJ1-1; D not certain. CDR1 and CDR2 (germline): SNHLY, FYNNEI. CDR3 length: 13 amino acids. Between the trimmed V and J ends, which lost 5 bases and 1 base, there was a span of 8 bases. CDR3 loop: CASSYSRNTEAFF. In DNA, the CDR3 is TGTGCCAGCAGTTACAGCCGGAACACTGAAGCTTTCTTT.

The chain joins TRBV27 to TRBJ1-1, with D possibly being TRBD1 (6 bases). Germline CDR1 reads MNHEY; CDR2 reads SMNVEV (reference sequence). The germline V and J ends were trimmed by 3 bases and 0 bases, with 8 bases remaining between them. The CDR3 spans 14 residues. CDR3 residues: CASSFGTLNTEAFF. CDR3 DNA: TGTGCCAGCAGTTTTGGGACACTGAACACTGAAGCTTTCTTT.

This clone came up once. The genes are TRBV6-5 and TRBJ2-7, with 11 bases identical to TRBD1. Germline V gives CDR1 MNHEY, CDR2 SVGAGI. Losses at the gene ends were 7 bases for V and 5 bases for J; bases not matched to a gene: 10. CDR3 length: 15 residues. Written as DNA, the CDR3 is TGTGCCAGCAATCGACAAGGGACAGGGGGACACGAGCAGTACGTC. The encoded protein is CASNRQGTGGHEQYV.

In the case of this clone: Distinct nucleotide sequences in the sample also encode this CDR3. This chain links TRBV18 with TRBJ1-1; D ambiguous. CDR3 length: 12 amino acids. Trimming stripped 3 bases from V and 4 bases from J, with 6 bases between. Germline V gene data show CDR1 as KGHSH and CDR2 as LQKENI. CDR3 nucleotide sequence: TGTGCCAGCTCACCGGCCGTCACTGAAGCTTTCTTT. It yields the protein CASSPAVTEAFF.

CDR3 sequence (DNA): TGTGCCTGGAGTGTTTTGGTGTGGCCGAATGAAAAACTGTTTTTT. Protein sequence: CAWSVLVWPNEKLFF. V and J are TRBV30 and TRBJ1-4, with D unresolved. The CDR3 loop spans 15 amino acids. CDR1 and CDR2 from the germline V gene are GTSNPN and SVGIG (reference sequence). V shed 0 bases and J shed 5 bases, with 13 bases lying between them. The variable domain in full, completed from reference TRBV30 and TRBJ1-4, reads SQTIHQWPATLVQPVGSPLSLECTVEGTSNPNLYWYRQAAGRGLQLLFYSVGIGQISSEVPQNLSASRPQDRQFILSSKKLLLSDSGFYLCAWSVLVWPNEKLFFGSGTQLSVL.

There are a few counts of this clone. The rearrangement uses TRBV2 and TRBJ2-2; 9 bases are shared with TRBD1. Trimming removed 6 bases from V and 7 bases from J; junction bases left unmatched: 6. Germline-derived CDR1 and CDR2 are SNHLY and FYNNEI. The CDR3 is 14 residues long. CDR3 loop: CASRDRGIIGELFF. CDR3 sequence (DNA): TGTGCCAGCAGGGACAGGGGTATTATCGGGGAGCTGTTTTTT.

The chain couples TRBV4-2 to TRBJ2-2; TRBD1 is a possible D gene (5 bases). This CDR3 has 16 residues. Germline V gene sequence: CDR1 LGHNA, CDR2 YNFKEQ. Trimming removed 1 base from V and 1 base from J, with 10 bases in between. Here the CDR3 reads CASSQAIQGNTGELFF. The CDR3 DNA sequence: TGTGCCAGCAGCCAAGCCATTCAGGGGAACACCGGGGAGCTGTTTTTT.

The gene calls are TRBV6-5 and TRBJ1-1; unclear D gene. The CDR3 contains 13 residues. Germline values: CDR1 MNHEY, CDR2 SVGAGI. The ends were cut back, 2 bases at V and 1 base at J, with 5 bases in the middle. The CDR3 DNA reads TGTGCCAGCAGTTACGGCCAGAACACTGAAGCTTTCTTT. Translation gives CASSYGQNTEAFF.

This chain connects TRBV5-6 to TRBJ1-1; TRBD1 matches at 11 bases. Trimming at V came to 4 bases and at J to 4 bases, leaving 9 bases not matched to a gene. Germline assignment: CDR1 SGHDT and CDR2 YYEEEE. CDR3 length: 16 residues. The CDR3 nucleotides read TGTGCCAGCAGCCCGGACAGGGGGCTGGTGGGCACTGAAGCTTTCTTT. Translation gives CASSPDRGLVGTEAFF.

J is TRBJ1-5 and V is TRBV7-8; D ambiguous. This CDR3 region has 15 residues. V was trimmed by 1 base and J by 10 bases, leaving 17 bases between them. From germline, CDR1 is SGHVS and CDR2 FQNEAQ. For the CDR3, the DNA is TGTGCCAGCAGCTTAGGGGGAGGTCCTAGTTTCCCCCAGCATTTT. Protein sequence: CASSLGGGPSFPQHF.

The rearrangement uses TRBV28 and TRBJ1-6; D remains unclear. V gave up 4 bases and J gave up 3 bases, with 10 bases separating them. CDR3 length: 15 residues. Germline CDR1 is MDHEN and CDR2 is SYDVKM. As DNA, the CDR3 is TGTGCCAGCAGTTCACGACTGAGCTATAATTCACCCCTCCACTTT. Translating it yields CASSSRLSYNSPLHF.

The chain couples TRBV6-5 to TRBJ1-2; 9 bases align to TRBD1. Germline CDR1 and CDR2: MNHEY and SVGAGI. The CDR3 spans 14 residues. With V trimmed by 4 bases and J by 8 bases, 8 bases remained unmatched. The CDR3, as DNA: TGTGCCAGCAGTTTAGGACAGGGGACGAGGGGCTACACCTTC. This codes for CASSLGQGTRGYTF.

This chain uses TRBV15 with TRBJ1-5; D call uncertain. CDR1 is LNHNV and CDR2 is YYDKDF in the germline V gene (reference sequence). The CDR3 covers 16 residues. V lost 0 bases and J 2 bases, leaving 11 bases between the germline ends. For the CDR3, the DNA is TGTGCCACCAGCAGAGATTTGGGTCGGGGCAATCAGCCCCAGCATTTT. Amino acid sequence: CATSRDLGRGNQPQHF. The full variable domain, with the rest looked up from reference TRBV15 and TRBJ1-5, is DAMVIQNPRYQVTQFGKPVTLSCSQTLNHNVMYWYQQKSSQAPKLLFHYYDKDFNNEADTPDNFQSRRPNTSFCFLDIRSPGLGDTAMYLCATSRDLGRGNQPQHFGDGTRLSIL.

V usage is TRBV2 and J usage is TRBJ2-2; TRBD1 matches at 9 bases. In germline, CDR1 is SNHLY, CDR2 FYNNEI. This CDR3 is built from 19 residues. The V and J ends lost 3 bases and 4 bases, in that order; junction bases with no gene match: 15. CDR3: CASSERGAAGTGFTGELFF. CDR3 coding DNA: TGTGCCAGCAGTGAGCGGGGCGCAGCCGGGACAGGGTTCACCGGGGAGCTGTTTTTT.

The V and J genes are TRBV3-1 (or the pseudogene TRBV3-2) and TRBJ1-1; 9 nucleotides line up with TRBD1. Germline trimming cut 4 bases from V and 5 bases from J; bases unmatched to any gene: 8. CDR3 size: 15 residues. Germline-derived CDR1 and CDR2 are LGHDT and YNNKEL (reference sequence). The CDR3 spells CASSLRGTGWTEAFF. The CDR3, as DNA: TGTGCCAGCAGCCTCCGTGGGACAGGGTGGACTGAAGCTTTCTTT.

There are a few counts of this clone. The V gene is TRBV4-2, the J gene TRBJ2-1; 8 nucleotides line up with TRBD2. Germline CDR1 and CDR2: LGHNA and YNFKEQ. Germline trimming cut 6 bases from V and 4 bases from J; bases unmatched to any gene: 5. The CDR3 runs to 14 residues. CDR3 region: CASSTKRGYNEQFF. CDR3 nucleotides: TGTGCCAGCAGTACGAAGCGGGGGTACAATGAGCAGTTCTTC.

The rearrangement joins TRBV5-1 to TRBJ1-5, with a weak D call TRBD1 (6 bases). In germline, CDR1 is SGHRS, CDR2 YFSETQ. V lost 4 bases and J lost 7, with 15 bases in between. The CDR3 length is 14 residues. DNA of the CDR3: TGCGCCAGCAGCCAGGGACAACCGGGGCAGCCCCAGCATTTT. This encodes CASSQGQPGQPQHF. Full variable domain (rest looked up from reference TRBV5-1 and TRBJ1-5): KAGVTQTPRYLIKTRGQQVTLSCSPISGHRSVSWYQQTPGQGLQFLFEYFSETQRNKGNFPGRFSGRQFSNSRSEMNVSTLELGDSALYLCASSQGQPGQPQHFGDGTRLSIL.

The rearrangement links TRBV7-8 to TRBJ1-1; 8 bases fit TRBD1. In germline, CDR1 is SGHVS, CDR2 FQNEAQ. CDR3 size: 16 residues. The ends lost 5 bases at V and 0 bases at J; junction bases unmatched: 8. CDR3 coding DNA: TGTGCCAGCAGCCCATTGACAGGGGCGATGAACACTGAAGCTTTCTTT. The encoded protein is CASSPLTGAMNTEAFF.

This chain connects TRBV6-5 to TRBJ1-2; 9 bases are a match to TRBD1. V lost 6 bases and J lost 8; bases outside the gene matches: 4. Germline CDR1 MNHEY, CDR2 SVGAGI. The length of the CDR3 is 12 residues. The CDR3 nucleotides read TGTGCCAGCAGGGGACAGGGTGTGGGCTACACCTTC. Translated: CASRGQGVGYTF.